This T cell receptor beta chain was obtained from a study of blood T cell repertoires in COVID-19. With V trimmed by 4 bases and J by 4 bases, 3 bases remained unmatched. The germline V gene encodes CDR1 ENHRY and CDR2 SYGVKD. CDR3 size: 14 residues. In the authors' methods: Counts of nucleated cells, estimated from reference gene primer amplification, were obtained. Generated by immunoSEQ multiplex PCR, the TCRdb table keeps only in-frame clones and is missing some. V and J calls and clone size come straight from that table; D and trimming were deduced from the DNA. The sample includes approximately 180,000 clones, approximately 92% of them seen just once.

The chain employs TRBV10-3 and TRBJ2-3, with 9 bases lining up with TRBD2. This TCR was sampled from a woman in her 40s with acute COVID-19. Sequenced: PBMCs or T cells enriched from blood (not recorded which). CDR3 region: CAISVGTSSDTQYF. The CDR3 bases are TGTGCCATCAGTGTAGGGACTAGCTCAGATACGCAGTATTTT.